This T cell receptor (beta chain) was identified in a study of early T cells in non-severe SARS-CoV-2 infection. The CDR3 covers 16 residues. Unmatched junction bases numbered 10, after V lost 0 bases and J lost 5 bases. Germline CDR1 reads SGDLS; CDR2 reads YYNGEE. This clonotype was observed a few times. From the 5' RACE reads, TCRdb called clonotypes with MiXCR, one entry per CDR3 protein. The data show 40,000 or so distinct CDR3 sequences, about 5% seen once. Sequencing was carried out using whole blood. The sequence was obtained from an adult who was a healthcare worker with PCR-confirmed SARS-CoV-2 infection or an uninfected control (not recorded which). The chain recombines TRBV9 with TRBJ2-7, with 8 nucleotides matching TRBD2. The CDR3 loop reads CASSVDPRGVRHEQYF. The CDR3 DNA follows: TGTGCCAGCAGCGTAGACCCGCGGGGGGTTCGCCACGAGCAGTACTTC. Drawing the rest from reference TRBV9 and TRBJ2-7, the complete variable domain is DSGVTQTPKHLITATGQRVTLRCSPRSGDLSVYWYQQSLDQGLQFLIQYYNGEERAKGNILERFSAQQFPDLHSELNLSSLELGDSALYFCASSVDPRGVRHEQYFGPGTRLTVT.